Sequencing of this T cell receptor beta chain was carried out in a study of beta chain features in type 1 diabetes. Findings of the study overall: A moderate, significant TCRB CDR3 shortening appeared in type 1 diabetes across four CD4+ subsets. Any HLA-type effect on TCRB rearrangement remained unresolved here.

This CDR3 is 13 amino acids long. Germline assignment: CDR1 MDHEN and CDR2 SYDVKM. V lost 7 bases and J lost 4, with 13 bases in between. Expressed TCRB transcripts were sequenced because the isolated RNA had all been reverse transcribed beforehand. Libraries were prepared by immunoSEQ multiplex PCR; TCRdb keeps only in-frame clonotypes and omits some of them. The data show 200,000 to 250,000 clones, more than 11% seen once. Every single donor gave one heparinised blood draw, and these averaged around 120 mL. Sorting of CD4+ naive, central memory, regulatory and stem cell-like memory cells was performed via CD45RO/CCR7/CD25/CD127/CD95/CD27. Without exception, sorted populations had purity beyond 95%. A few counts support this clone. The antigen remains undetermined.

This chain connects TRBV28 to TRBJ1-1; a possible D gene is TRBD1 (5 bases). This receptor was taken from a young man with type 1 diabetes. The sequencing sample was made of naive CD4+ T cells from blood. CDR3: CASIKGFGTEAFF. CDR3 bases: TGTGCCAGCATAAAGGGGTTTGGCACTGAAGCTTTCTTT. The whole variable domain, remainder taken from reference TRBV28 and TRBJ1-1, is DVKVTQSSRYLVKRTGEKVFLECVQDMDHENMFWYRQDPGLGLRLIYFSYDVKMKEKGDIPEGYSVSREKKERFSLILESASTNQTSMYLCASIKGFGTEAFFGQGTRLTVV.